Below, one TCR beta chain is given with its context. Its specificity is not known. RNA extraction was followed by reverse transcription into cDNA, which acted as the sequencing template. Only in-frame clones appear in the TCRdb table, and some are missing; sequencing was by immunoSEQ multiplex PCR. The profile shows 110,000 or so clones, 55% to 80% of them singletons. Sorting of CD4+ and CD8+ T cells was performed on PBMCs. The sample is drawn from a study of CD8+ T cells in alopecia areata. Whole-study findings and limits: Clonality exceeded that of normal scalp in lesional scalp, most notably in alopecia totalis/universalis. Sequence data from scalp samples additionally include resident alphabeta T cells of normal skin. Possibly because of HLA-related factors, TCR sharing was less clear across patients than in mice.

This clonotype originated in a human donor in good health. Material: CD4+ T cells sorted from blood.

The CDR3 is CASRPGQVQQSPLHF. As DNA, the CDR3 is TGTGCCAGCCGCCCGGGTCAGGTCCAGCAATCACCCCTCCACTTT. This chain uses TRBV27 with TRBJ1-6, with D uncertain. The CDR3 runs 15 residues. The ends were cut back, 8 bases at V and 10 bases at J, with 21 bases in the middle. From germline, CDR1 is MNHEY and CDR2 SMNVEV (reference sequence).